This T cell receptor (beta chain) came from a study of CD8+CD57+ T cells in acquired aplastic anemia. Background on the study: The study obtained an average of roughly 2.9 ug of DNA from sorted CD4+ and CD8+ cells.

Sequenced patients had shown CD8+CD57+ cell expansion by flow cytometry. Acquired aplastic anemia of severe grade affected all patients. With regard to this clonotype: Its antigen is undetermined.

Regarding the study as a whole: It was found that nearly 30 CD8+ CDR3 sequences were shared between patients and controls.

The template used for profiling TCR beta VDJ and CDR3 was genomic DNA. Each CDR3 protein is one row after TCRdb ran MiXCR on the reads. The table records approximately 150,000 distinct CDR3 sequences, 71% of them present only once. Trimming removed 3 bases at V and 7 bases at J, with 3 bases between. The CDR3 totals 11 residues. CDR1 is LNHDA, CDR2 SQIVND, per germline (reference sequence). This clonotype originated in a human donor with aplastic anemia. The chain joins TRBV19 to TRBJ1-4; D not certain. Sequences were obtained from sorted CD4+, CD8+, or CD8+CD57+ T cells (not recorded which) from PBMCs. The CDR3 region is CASSMGEKLFF. The CDR3 bases are TGTGCCAGTAGTATGGGTGAAAAACTGTTTTTT.